Listed here are 27 T cell receptor beta chains from one sample, sequenced in a study of blood T cell repertoires in COVID-19. Generated by immunoSEQ multiplex PCR, the TCRdb table keeps only in-frame clones and is missing some. The repertoire includes around 97,000 clones, nearly 85% of them detected once, and 13% sits in the top ten. Sequences were obtained from peripheral blood. The receptor source for this set is a human donor in a cohort sampled during active or convalescent COVID-19.

The rearrangement joins TRBV7-3 to TRBJ2-7; 7 nucleotides match TRBD2. The CDR3 runs 15 residues. Trimming removed 1 base from V and 1 base from J; junction bases left unmatched: 4. Germline values: CDR1 SGHTA, CDR2 FQGTGA. CDR3 nucleotides: TGTGCCAGCAGCTTAATCGGGGGGACTTCCTACGAGCAGTACTTC. Encoded protein: CASSLIGGTSYEQYF.

The chain combines TRBV7-9 with TRBJ1-3; maybe TRBD1 (6 bases). Germline CDR1 and CDR2: SEHNR and FQNEAQ (reference sequence). CDR3 length: 16 amino acids. V was cut by 2 bases and J by 0 bases, with 11 bases left in between. The CDR3 DNA reads TGTGCCAGCAGCTTAACTCAGGGGCACTCTGGAAACACCATATATTTT. Residues: CASSLTQGHSGNTIYF.

The chain combines TRBV9 with TRBJ2-3; no clear D. This CDR3 is 13 amino acids long. Trimming removed 1 base at V and 2 bases at J, with 5 bases between. The germline CDR1 and CDR2 sequences are SGDLS and YYNGEE. CDR3 region: CASSVLFTDTQYF. The CDR3 DNA is TGTGCCAGCAGCGTACTATTCACAGATACGCAGTATTTT. The entire variable domain, with the rest obtained from reference TRBV9 and TRBJ2-3, is as follows: DSGVTQTPKHLITATGQRVTLRCSPRSGDLSVYWYQQSLDQGLQFLIQYYNGEERAKGNILERFSAQQFPDLHSELNLSSLELGDSALYFCASSVLFTDTQYFGPGTRLTVL.

The rearrangement uses TRBV4-1 and TRBJ2-2; 8 nucleotides line up with TRBD2. The CDR3 is 17 amino acids. V trimming: 0 bases; J trimming: 5 bases; junction bases outside the gene matches: 8. Per germline, CDR1 MGHRA and CDR2 YSYEKL. CDR3 protein: CASSQDPGGGRTGELFF. The CDR3 bases are TGCGCCAGCAGCCAAGATCCCGGGGGGGGTAGGACCGGGGAGCTGTTTTTT.

The J gene is TRBJ1-1, the V gene TRBV5-1; no reliable D call. The V gene's germline CDR1 is SGHRS and CDR2 YFSETQ. Trimming removed 0 bases at V and 1 base at J, with 10 bases between. The length of the CDR3 is 15 residues. CDR3 sequence: CASSLAIGGNTEAFF. CDR3 sequence (DNA): TGCGCCAGCAGCTTGGCCATCGGAGGGAACACTGAAGCTTTCTTT.

The CDR3 spells CASSKRKSLDMGTEAFF. The CDR3 DNA reads as TGTGCCAGCAGCAAAAGGAAGTCCTTGGACATGGGTACTGAAGCTTTCTTT. The chain has TRBV14 and TRBJ1-1; D possibly corresponds to TRBD1 (5 bases). Trimming pared 5 bases from V and 5 bases from J, leaving 24 bases between. Germline values: CDR1 SGHDN, CDR2 FVKESK. The CDR3 runs 17 residues.

The V gene is TRBV13, the J gene TRBJ1-6, with 9 bases lining up with TRBD1. V shed 1 base, J shed 7 bases, and the junction held 2 bases outside the gene matches. The CDR3 consists of 15 residues. Germline loops: CDR1 PRHDT, CDR2 FYEKMQ (reference sequence). DNA for the CDR3: TGTGCCAGCAGCTTAGCGGGGACAGGGAATTCACCCCTCCACTTT. It specifies CASSLAGTGNSPLHF.

The CDR3 here is CASSPLGRGNQPQHF. CDR3 DNA: TGTGCCAGCAGTCCCCTGGGGAGGGGCAATCAGCCCCAGCATTTT. This chain uses TRBV6-5 with TRBJ1-5; D gene ambiguous. V lost 5 bases to trimming and J lost 2 bases, with 13 bases between them. In germline, CDR1 is MNHEY, CDR2 SVGAGI. There are 15 residues in the CDR3.

The J gene is TRBJ1-2, the V gene TRBV12-3 or TRBV12-4; a weak D match, TRBD1 (5 bases). The V end was cut by 8 bases, the J end by 9 bases, with 13 bases between. The CDR3 consists of 11 residues. The CDR3 sequence: CASSQGRSYTF. For the CDR3, the DNA is TGTGCCAGCTCGCAGGGTCGGAGCTACACCTTC.

The chain is built from TRBV7-2 and TRBJ2-2; TRBD2 agrees at 7 bases. CDR3 length: 15 amino acids. The J segment lost 7 bases and the V segment lost 5 bases, leaving 10 bases of the junction unmatched. Germline V lookup: CDR1 SGHTA, CDR2 FQGNSA. CDR3 protein: CASSPTTSTHGELFF. The CDR3 DNA reads as TGTGCCAGCAGCCCGACGACTAGCACGCACGGGGAGCTGTTTTTT.

J is TRBJ1-1 and V is TRBV6-5, with 7 bases lining up with TRBD1. CDR1 is MNHEY and CDR2 is SVGAGI in the germline V gene. The CDR3 is 14 residues long. J lost 0 bases, V lost 8 bases, and 6 bases had no gene match. This chain's CDR3 is CASLGGPMNTEAFF. The CDR3 DNA sequence: TGTGCCAGCCTAGGGGGCCCCATGAACACTGAAGCTTTCTTT.

The rearrangement links TRBV25-1 to TRBJ2-7; D gene unclear. This CDR3 comprises 13 residues. The germline V gene encodes CDR1 MGHDK and CDR2 SYGVNS. Trimming removed 3 bases at V and 7 bases at J, with 13 bases between. The CDR3 DNA reads as TGTGCCAGCAGTGATCCGACACAGTTTGAGCAGTACTTC. It translates to CASSDPTQFEQYF.

This rearrangement joins TRBV18 to TRBJ2-7; possible D gene TRBD1, 5 bases. Looked up from germline, CDR1 is KGHSH and CDR2 is LQKENI. Trimming left V 0 bases short and J 5 bases short, with 11 bases between. The CDR3 has 14 residues. The CDR3, as DNA: TGTGCCAGCTCACCACCAAGGGCAGGGAACGAGCAGTACTTC. Translating gives CASSPPRAGNEQYF.

A single count supports this clone. The chain carries TRBV11-3 and TRBJ2-2, with TRBD1 matching 9 bases. The CDR3 spans 16 residues. The V and J ends lost 4 bases and 5 bases, in that order; junction bases with no gene match: 8. Germline CDR1 is SGHNT and CDR2 is YENEEA. CDR3 sequence (DNA): TGTGCCAGCAGCTATCGACAGGGGGGCTTAACCGGGGAGCTGTTTTTT. Amino acids: CASSYRQGGLTGELFF.

CDR3 DNA: TGTGCCAGCAGCGCCGACAGGGACGGTCAGCCCCAGCATTTT. Translation gives CASSADRDGQPQHF. V gene TRBV7-8 combines with J gene TRBJ1-5; 7 nucleotides match TRBD1. Germline CDR1 and CDR2: SGHVS and FQNEAQ. Trimming at V came to 5 bases and at J to 6 bases, leaving 7 bases not matched to a gene. The CDR3 is 14 residues long.

The gene calls are TRBV7-2 and TRBJ1-1; D is possibly TRBD1 (5 bases). This CDR3 spans 13 amino acids. Trimming left V 7 bases short and J 6 bases short, with 15 bases between. In germline, CDR1 is SGHTA, CDR2 FQGNSA. DNA for the CDR3: TGTGCCAGCAACCGAGGAGGGGCCCCTGAAGCTTTCTTT. Its translation is CASNRGGAPEAFF.

With respect to this clone: At one boundary the junction diverges from the germline segment, which might be a read error. This rearrangement joins TRBV6-5 to TRBJ1-4; no clear D. CDR1 MNHEY and CDR2 SVGAGI come from the germline V gene. CDR3 size: 16 residues. The CDR3 nucleotides read TGTGCCAGCAGATACTCGCGGGTTGCAACTAATGAAAAACTGTTTTTT. Amino acids: CASRYSRVATNEKLFF.

The rearrangement joins TRBV5-1 to TRBJ1-1, with 8 bases that match TRBD1. Germline V gene sequence: CDR1 SGHRS, CDR2 YFSETQ. Trimming cost V 4 bases and J 5 bases; bases outside gene matches: 10. The CDR3 is made up of 15 amino acids. CDR3 nucleotides: TGCGCCAGCAGCCGTGGACAGGGCAGTGGTACTGAAGCTTTCTTT. It specifies CASSRGQGSGTEAFF.

The rearrangement joins TRBV28 to TRBJ1-2; no reliable D call. The germline V gene encodes CDR1 MDHEN and CDR2 SYDVKM. The ends were cut back, 2 bases at V and 2 bases at J, with 6 bases in the middle. This CDR3 is built from 13 residues. The CDR3 sequence: CASSLGQNYGYTF. As DNA, the CDR3 is TGTGCCAGCAGTTTAGGGCAGAACTATGGCTACACCTTC.

Many counts were recorded for this clone. The CDR3 loop is CASSLLSYIRGQGYTF. In nucleotides, the CDR3 is TGTGCCAGCAGCTTATTATCCTACATTCGGGGACAGGGGTACACCTTC. The chain carries TRBV7-9 and TRBJ1-2; TRBD1 matches at 10 bases. CDR3 length: 16 residues. V shed 2 bases, J shed 11 bases, and the junction held 14 bases outside the gene matches. From germline, CDR1 is SEHNR and CDR2 FQNEAQ (reference sequence).

The chain couples TRBV6-5 to TRBJ2-7, with D hard to call. The germline gives CDR1 MNHEY, CDR2 SVGAGI. V was shortened by 5 bases and J by 1 base, with 15 bases between the two germline ends. CDR3 length: 15 residues. This CDR3 reads CASSRTTYESYEQYF. The CDR3 DNA reads TGTGCCAGCAGTCGTACCACCTATGAATCCTACGAGCAGTACTTC.

The rearrangement uses TRBV18 and TRBJ1-4; the match to TRBD1 covers 8 bases. Germline V lookup: CDR1 KGHSH, CDR2 LQKENI. This CDR3 is 15 amino acids long. Trimming at V came to 2 bases and at J to 7 bases, leaving 6 bases not matched to a gene. CDR3 sequence: CASSPNQGAGEKLFF. The CDR3 bases are TGTGCCAGCTCACCAAACCAGGGGGCTGGTGAAAAACTGTTTTTT.

The rearrangement links TRBV7-6 to TRBJ2-3; a weak D match, TRBD1 (6 bases). The length of the CDR3 is 16 residues. Germline CDR1 SGHVS, CDR2 FNYEAQ. The V end lost 5 bases, the J end lost 0 bases, and 15 bases lay between the germline ends. In DNA form, the CDR3 reads TGTGCCAGCAGCGGTGGGACAAGCTCTAGCACAGATACGCAGTATTTT. Protein sequence: CASSGGTSSSTDTQYF.

DNA of the CDR3: TGTGCCAGCAGCCAATGGACAGGGGGCGAGGCCACTGAAGCTTTCTTT. Translation: CASSQWTGGEATEAFF. The chain carries TRBV4-2 and TRBJ1-1; TRBD1 matches at 11 bases. The CDR3 loop spans 16 amino acids. With 2 bases clipped from V and 4 bases from J, the junction kept 6 bases outside the gene matches. Germline V CDR1 and CDR2: LGHNA, YNFKEQ.

The J gene is TRBJ2-3, the V gene TRBV4-2; perhaps TRBD2 as D (6 bases). CDR1 is LGHNA, CDR2 YNFKEQ, per germline. V lost 1 base and J lost 1, with 12 bases in between. This CDR3 comprises 16 residues. CDR3: CASSQGSGSRTDTQYF. The CDR3 DNA reads as TGTGCCAGCAGCCAAGGTAGCGGCTCACGCACAGATACGCAGTATTTT.

The V gene is TRBV11-3, the J gene TRBJ2-7, with 9 nucleotides matching TRBD2. V lost 4 bases, J lost 2 bases, and 6 bases stayed unmatched. Per the germline V gene, CDR1 is SGHNT and CDR2 is YENEEA. The CDR3 is 15 residues long. As DNA, the CDR3 is TGTGCCAGCAGCTCCTATAGCGGGGGTACCTACGAGCAGTACTTC. It translates to CASSSYSGGTYEQYF.

In this sample, this clone turned up once. This chain connects TRBV6-4 to TRBJ2-2; 7 positions agree with TRBD1. CDR3 size: 14 residues. Germline CDR1 reads MRHNA; CDR2 reads SNTAGT. V lost 8 bases and J lost 7; bases outside the gene matches: 10. CDR3 sequence reads: CASVDREFGGELFF. CDR3 DNA sequence: TGTGCCAGCGTCGACAGGGAATTTGGCGGGGAGCTGTTTTTT.